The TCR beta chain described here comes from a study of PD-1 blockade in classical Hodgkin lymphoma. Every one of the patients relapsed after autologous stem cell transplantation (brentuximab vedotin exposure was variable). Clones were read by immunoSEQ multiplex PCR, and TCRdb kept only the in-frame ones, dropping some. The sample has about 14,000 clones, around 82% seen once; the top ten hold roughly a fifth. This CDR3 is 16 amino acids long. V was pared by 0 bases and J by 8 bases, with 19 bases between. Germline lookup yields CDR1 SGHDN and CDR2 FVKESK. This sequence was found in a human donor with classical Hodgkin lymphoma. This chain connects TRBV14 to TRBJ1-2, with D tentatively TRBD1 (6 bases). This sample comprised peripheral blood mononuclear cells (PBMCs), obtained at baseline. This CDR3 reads CASSQEPWSRGKGYTF. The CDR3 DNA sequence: TGTGCCAGCAGCCAAGAGCCCTGGAGCAGGGGTAAGGGCTACACCTTC.